This TCR beta chain was identified in a study of shared clonotypes between healthy human individuals. It was into CD45RA+ naive and CD45RA-negative memory subsets that the CD4+ cells were split. Every immunoSEQ plate was one replicate of a subset's evenly spread DNA. In replicate PCRs of sorted subsets, around 0.2 ug DNA, 29,000 or so T cell genomes, was used. Original processing notes: ImmunoSEQ supplied junction-only sequences lacking quality scores, so filtering was different. The table came from immunoSEQ multiplex PCR; TCRdb's copy has only in-frame clones and leaves some out. That table gives V, J and clone size, and the DNA gave D and trimming. The table shows roughly 1,500,000 clones, with around 98.5% occurring only once. The germline CDR1 and CDR2 sequences are MDHEN and SYDVKM. The CDR3 is 18 residues long. V gave up 2 bases and J gave up 7 bases, with 23 bases separating them.

The receptor was derived from a man aged 30 to 45 in good health. The chain joins TRBV28 to TRBJ1-4; D is possibly TRBD1 (5 bases). Sequenced input: naive CD4+ T cells sorted from blood. Subset defined: CD45RA+ positively selected. The CDR3 DNA follows: TGTGCCAGCAGTTTACGGGGCCAGCCTCTTACGCGCGTTGAAAAACTGTTTTTT. Residues: CASSLRGQPLTRVEKLFF.